The 11 T cell receptor beta chains reported below all come from one sample, sequenced in a study of response to subunit inactivated influenza vaccine. TCRdb analysed the RT-PCR reads with MiXCR anew, one entry per CDR3 protein. The sample lists 490,000 or so distinct CDR3 sequences; less than 10% were seen once. Sequenced material: PBMCs from blood, taken less than 30 months after vaccination. The receptors come from a man aged 50-75 years who received an inactivated influenza vaccine.

The V and J genes are TRBV3-1 and TRBJ1-2; D gene uncertain. V lost 3 bases, J lost 7 bases, and 12 bases lay in between. The CDR3 covers 13 residues. The germline V gene encodes CDR1 LGHDT and CDR2 YNNKEL (reference sequence). In DNA, the CDR3 is TGTGCCAGCAGCCAGGAGAGACGAAGTGGCTACACCTTC. Protein: CASSQERRSGYTF.

The chain uses TRBV9 and TRBJ2-1, with a weak D call TRBD2 (7 bases). The CDR3 is 15 residues long. The germline CDR1 and CDR2 sequences are SGDLS and YYNGEE. V lost 0 bases to trimming and J lost 3 bases, with 10 bases between them. CDR3 DNA sequence: TGTGCCAGCAGCGTAGACGGGGGGCACTACAATGAGCAGTTCTTC. It is translated as CASSVDGGHYNEQFF.

This clonotype has only a few counts. V gene TRBV4-1 combines with J gene TRBJ2-1; 8 bases match TRBD2. Looked up from germline, CDR1 is MGHRA and CDR2 is YSYEKL. CDR3 length: 16 residues. V shed 6 bases, J shed 5 bases, and the junction held 12 bases outside the gene matches. The CDR3 region is CASRDLGTSPDNEQFF. DNA for the CDR3: TGCGCCAGCAGAGATCTCGGGACTAGTCCGGACAATGAGCAGTTCTTC.

This clonotype was recorded a few times. This rearrangement joins TRBV6-5 to TRBJ1-1; TRBD1 aligns across 7 bases. V lost 2 bases and J lost 0; bases outside the gene matches: 15. The CDR3 contains 19 residues. Germline CDR1 reads MNHEY; CDR2 reads SVGAGI. The CDR3 reads CASSYGTAQGIPLNTEAFF. CDR3 coding DNA: TGTGCCAGCAGTTACGGTACAGCACAGGGGATACCGTTGAACACTGAAGCTTTCTTT.

Ten or more counts support this clonotype. The chain joins TRBV7-9 to TRBJ2-5; 9 nucleotides align to TRBD1. The CDR3 runs to 16 residues. Trimming cost V 3 bases and J 5 bases; bases outside gene matches: 10. Germline V gene data show CDR1 as SEHNR and CDR2 as FQNEAQ (reference sequence). The CDR3: CASSFGQGLNRETQYF. CDR3 DNA sequence: TGTGCCAGCAGCTTCGGACAGGGGTTGAATCGGGAGACCCAGTACTTC. Supplemented by reference TRBV7-9 and TRBJ2-5, the full variable domain reads DTGVSQNPRHKITKRGQNVTFRCDPISEHNRLYWYRQTLGQGPEFLTYFQNEAQLEKSRLLSDRFSAERPKGSFSTLEIQRTEQGDSAMYLCASSFGQGLNRETQYFGPGTRLLVL.

V is TRBV7-2 and J is TRBJ1-5, with D hard to call. In germline, CDR1 is SGHTA, CDR2 FQGNSA. The V end lost 5 bases, the J end lost 2 bases, and 13 bases lay between the germline ends. This CDR3 spans 15 amino acids. The DNA for the CDR3 is TGTGCCAGCAGCCGTGATTTCGGGGGCAATCAGCCCCAGCATTTT. It encodes CASSRDFGGNQPQHF.

V is TRBV20-1 and J is TRBJ1-2; weak D call: TRBD1 (5 bases). V dropped 8 bases and J dropped 7 bases, with 8 bases sitting between them. The germline V gene encodes CDR1 DFQATT and CDR2 SNEGSKA (reference sequence). This CDR3 contains 9 residues. CDR3 coding DNA: TGCAGTCCAGGGTTTGGCTACACCTTC. Protein sequence: CSPGFGYTF.

The V call is TRBV23-1, the J call TRBJ2-3; 8 positions match TRBD1. TRBV23-1 is an ORF, and what it does is uncertain. There are 13 residues in the CDR3. V lost 8 bases and J lost 4; bases outside the gene matches: 5. The CDR3 here is CASQKTGADTQYF. For the CDR3, the DNA is TGCGCCAGCCAGAAGACAGGGGCAGATACGCAGTATTTT.

The chain carries TRBV7-9 and TRBJ2-3; TRBD2 matches 7 bases. This CDR3 comprises 16 residues. The V segment lost 0 bases and the J segment 0 bases; nucleotides outside the gene matches: 3. Per the germline V gene, CDR1 is SEHNR and CDR2 is FQNEAQ (reference sequence). CDR3 region: CASSLAGRGSTDTQYF. The DNA for the CDR3 is TGTGCCAGCAGCTTAGCGGGGCGGGGGAGCACAGATACGCAGTATTTT.

This clonotype was observed a few times. The chain couples TRBV20-1 to TRBJ1-1; D not resolved. CDR1 and CDR2 (germline): DFQATT, SNEGSKA (reference sequence). The germline V and J ends were trimmed by 0 bases and 7 bases, with 18 bases remaining between them. CDR3 length: 15 amino acids. The CDR3 loop reads CSARDVSPRTLEAFF. The CDR3 DNA sequence: TGCAGTGCTAGAGATGTCAGCCCAAGAACTCTTGAAGCTTTCTTT.

The genes are TRBV4-3 and TRBJ2-5; the D gene is possibly TRBD1 (5 bases). The V and J ends lost 0 bases and 3 bases respectively, with 5 bases between them. Germline CDR1 is LGHNA and CDR2 is YSLEER. The CDR3 is 13 residues long. The CDR3 nucleotides read TGCGCCAGCAGCCAAGACAGGGAAGAGACCCAGTACTTC. Amino acid sequence: CASSQDREETQYF.